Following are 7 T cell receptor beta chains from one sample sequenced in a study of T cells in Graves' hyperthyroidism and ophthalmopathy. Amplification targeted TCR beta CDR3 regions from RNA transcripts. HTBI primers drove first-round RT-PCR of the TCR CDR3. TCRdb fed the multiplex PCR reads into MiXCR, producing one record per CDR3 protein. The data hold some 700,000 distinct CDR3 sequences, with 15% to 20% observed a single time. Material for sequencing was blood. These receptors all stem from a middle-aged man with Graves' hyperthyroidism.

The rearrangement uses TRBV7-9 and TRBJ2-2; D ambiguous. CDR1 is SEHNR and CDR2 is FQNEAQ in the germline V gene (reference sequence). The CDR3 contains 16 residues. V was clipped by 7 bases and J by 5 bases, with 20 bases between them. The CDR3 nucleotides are TGTGCCAGCACCCCATCGACGGTCCGAAGGACCGGGGAGCTGTTTTTT. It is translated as CASTPSTVRRTGELFF.

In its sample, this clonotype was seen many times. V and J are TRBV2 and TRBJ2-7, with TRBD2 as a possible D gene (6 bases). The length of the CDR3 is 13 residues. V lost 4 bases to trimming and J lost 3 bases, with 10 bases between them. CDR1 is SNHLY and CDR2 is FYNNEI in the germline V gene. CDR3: CASSGLGDYEQYF. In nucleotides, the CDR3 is TGTGCCAGCAGTGGACTAGGTGACTACGAGCAGTACTTC.

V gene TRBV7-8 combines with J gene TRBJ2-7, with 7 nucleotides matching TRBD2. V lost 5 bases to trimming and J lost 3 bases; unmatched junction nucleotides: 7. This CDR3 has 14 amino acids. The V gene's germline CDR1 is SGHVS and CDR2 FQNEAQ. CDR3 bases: TGTGCCAGCAGCCCCAAACTAGCGCTCTACGAGCAGTACTTC. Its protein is CASSPKLALYEQYF.

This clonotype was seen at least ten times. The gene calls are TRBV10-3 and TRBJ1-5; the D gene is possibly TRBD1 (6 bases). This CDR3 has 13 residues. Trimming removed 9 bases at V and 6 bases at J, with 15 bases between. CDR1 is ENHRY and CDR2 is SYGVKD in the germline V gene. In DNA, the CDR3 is TGTGCCATATCTACAGGGATGCTTCAGCCCCAGCATTTT. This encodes CAISTGMLQPQHF.

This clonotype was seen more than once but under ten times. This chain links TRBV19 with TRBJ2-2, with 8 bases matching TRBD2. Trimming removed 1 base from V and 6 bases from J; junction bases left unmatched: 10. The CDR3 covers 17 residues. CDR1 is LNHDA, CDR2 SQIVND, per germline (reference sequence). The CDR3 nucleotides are TGTGCCAGTAGTATAGCGGGACTAGAGGAATCGCCCGGGGAGCTGTTTTTT. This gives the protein CASSIAGLEESPGELFF.

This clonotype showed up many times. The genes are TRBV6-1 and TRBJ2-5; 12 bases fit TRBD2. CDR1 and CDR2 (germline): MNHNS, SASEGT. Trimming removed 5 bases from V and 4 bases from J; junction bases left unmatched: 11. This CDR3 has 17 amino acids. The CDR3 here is CASSYESSGRAGETQYF. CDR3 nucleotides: TGTGCCAGCAGTTATGAGTCTAGCGGGAGGGCCGGAGAGACCCAGTACTTC.

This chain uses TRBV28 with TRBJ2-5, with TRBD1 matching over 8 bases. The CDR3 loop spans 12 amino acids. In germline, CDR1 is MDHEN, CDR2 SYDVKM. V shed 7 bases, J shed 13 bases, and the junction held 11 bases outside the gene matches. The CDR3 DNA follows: TGTGCCAGCACCCTCAGGGGGCGCCCCCCGTACTTC. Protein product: CASTLRGRPPYF.